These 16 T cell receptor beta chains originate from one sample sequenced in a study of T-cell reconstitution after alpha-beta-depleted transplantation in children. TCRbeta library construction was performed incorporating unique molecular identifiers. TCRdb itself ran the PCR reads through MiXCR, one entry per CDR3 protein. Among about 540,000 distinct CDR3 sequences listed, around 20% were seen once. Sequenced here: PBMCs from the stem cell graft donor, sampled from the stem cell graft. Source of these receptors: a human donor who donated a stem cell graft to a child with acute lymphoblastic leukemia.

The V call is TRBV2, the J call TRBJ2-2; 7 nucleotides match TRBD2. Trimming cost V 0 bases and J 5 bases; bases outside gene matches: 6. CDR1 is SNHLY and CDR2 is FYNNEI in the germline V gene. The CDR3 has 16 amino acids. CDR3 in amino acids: CASSEARLAATGELFF. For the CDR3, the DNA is TGTGCCAGCAGTGAAGCGCGGCTAGCGGCAACCGGGGAGCTGTTTTTT. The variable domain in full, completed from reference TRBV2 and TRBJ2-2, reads EPEVTQTPSHQVTQMGQEVILRCVPISNHLYFYWYRQILGQKVEFLVSFYNNEISEKSEIFDDQFSVERPDGSNFTLKIRSTKLEDSAMYFCASSEARLAATGELFFGEGSRLTVL.

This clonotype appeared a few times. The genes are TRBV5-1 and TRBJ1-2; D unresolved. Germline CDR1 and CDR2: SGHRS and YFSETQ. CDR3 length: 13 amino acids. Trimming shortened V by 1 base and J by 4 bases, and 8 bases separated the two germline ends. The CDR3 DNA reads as TGCGCCAGCAGCTTGACGGACGGCTATGGCTACACCTTC. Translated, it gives CASSLTDGYGYTF.

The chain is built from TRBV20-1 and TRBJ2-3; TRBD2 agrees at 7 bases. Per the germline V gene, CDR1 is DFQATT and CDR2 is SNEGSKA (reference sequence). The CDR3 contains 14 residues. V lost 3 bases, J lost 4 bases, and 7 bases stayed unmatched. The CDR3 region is CSARAGVVADTQYF. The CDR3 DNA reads TGCAGTGCTAGGGCGGGAGTGGTGGCAGATACGCAGTATTTT.

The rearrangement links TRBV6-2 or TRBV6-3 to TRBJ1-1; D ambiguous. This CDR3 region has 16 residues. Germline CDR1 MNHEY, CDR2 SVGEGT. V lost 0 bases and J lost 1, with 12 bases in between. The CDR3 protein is CASSYSIRDGNTEAFF. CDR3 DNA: TGTGCCAGCAGTTACTCGATACGGGATGGGAACACTGAAGCTTTCTTT.

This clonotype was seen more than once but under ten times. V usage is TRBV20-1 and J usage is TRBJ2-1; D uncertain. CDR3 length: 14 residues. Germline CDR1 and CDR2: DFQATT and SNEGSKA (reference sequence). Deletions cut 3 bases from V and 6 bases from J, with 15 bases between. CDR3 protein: CSARRRLKGNEQFF. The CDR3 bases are TGCAGTGCTAGGCGGCGGCTCAAGGGCAATGAGCAGTTCTTC.

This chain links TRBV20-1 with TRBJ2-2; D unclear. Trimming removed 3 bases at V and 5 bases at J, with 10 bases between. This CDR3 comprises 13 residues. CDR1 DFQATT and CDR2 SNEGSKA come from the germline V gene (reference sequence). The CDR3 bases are TGCAGTGCTAGCCCCATGGGTACCGGGGAGCTGTTTTTT. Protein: CSASPMGTGELFF.

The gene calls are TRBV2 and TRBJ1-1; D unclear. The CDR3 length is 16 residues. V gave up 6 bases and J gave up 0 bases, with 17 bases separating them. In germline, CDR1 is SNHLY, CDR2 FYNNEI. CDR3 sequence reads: CASSRLGSFMNTEAFF. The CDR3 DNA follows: TGTGCCAGCAGCAGACTAGGGAGCTTCATGAACACTGAAGCTTTCTTT. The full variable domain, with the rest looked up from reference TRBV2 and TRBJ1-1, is EPEVTQTPSHQVTQMGQEVILRCVPISNHLYFYWYRQILGQKVEFLVSFYNNEISEKSEIFDDQFSVERPDGSNFTLKIRSTKLEDSAMYFCASSRLGSFMNTEAFFGQGTRLTVV.

CDR3 nucleotide sequence: TGCAGTGCTAGAGACGGCCTTTACGAGCAGTACTTC. Amino acids: CSARDGLYEQYF. V is TRBV20-1 and J is TRBJ2-7; D gene ambiguous. V was shortened by 0 bases and J by 4 bases, with 7 bases between the two germline ends. Germline CDR1 DFQATT, CDR2 SNEGSKA (reference sequence). The CDR3 totals 12 residues.

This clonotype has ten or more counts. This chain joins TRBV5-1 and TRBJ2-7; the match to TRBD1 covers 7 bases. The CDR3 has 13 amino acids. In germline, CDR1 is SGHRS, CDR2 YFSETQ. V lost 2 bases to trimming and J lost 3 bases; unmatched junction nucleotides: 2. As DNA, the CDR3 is TGCGCCAGCAGCTTTGCAGGGGGCTACGAGCAGTACTTC. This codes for CASSFAGGYEQYF.

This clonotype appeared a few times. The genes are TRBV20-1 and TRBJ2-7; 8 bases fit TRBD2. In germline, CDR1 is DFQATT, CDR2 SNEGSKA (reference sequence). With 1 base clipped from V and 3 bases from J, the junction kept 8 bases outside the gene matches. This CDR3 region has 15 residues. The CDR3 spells CSARGPTGGLYEQYF. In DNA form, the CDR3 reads TGCAGTGCTAGAGGTCCGACGGGGGGGCTCTACGAGCAGTACTTC.

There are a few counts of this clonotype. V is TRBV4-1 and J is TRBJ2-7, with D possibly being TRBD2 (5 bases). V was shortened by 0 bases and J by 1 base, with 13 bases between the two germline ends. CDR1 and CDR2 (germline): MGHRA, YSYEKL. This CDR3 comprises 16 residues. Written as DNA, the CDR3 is TGCGCCAGCAGCCAAGATCCCAGGACTCTTTCCTACGAGCAGTACTTC. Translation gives CASSQDPRTLSYEQYF.

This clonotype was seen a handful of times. The CDR3 loop reads CASSLGDGAYEQYF. The CDR3 region has the DNA TGCGCCAGCAGCTTGGGGGATGGCGCCTACGAGCAGTACTTC. V is TRBV5-1 and J is TRBJ2-7, with D unclear. The CDR3 is made up of 14 amino acids. V gave up 0 bases and J gave up 2 bases, with 9 bases separating them. CDR1 and CDR2 from the germline V gene are SGHRS and YFSETQ.

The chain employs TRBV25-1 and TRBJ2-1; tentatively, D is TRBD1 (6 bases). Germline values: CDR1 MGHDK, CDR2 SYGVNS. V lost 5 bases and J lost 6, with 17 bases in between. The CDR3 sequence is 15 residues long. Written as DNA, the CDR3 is TGTGCCAGCAGTAAGGCGACAGGTTACCTCAATGAGCAGTTCTTC. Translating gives CASSKATGYLNEQFF.

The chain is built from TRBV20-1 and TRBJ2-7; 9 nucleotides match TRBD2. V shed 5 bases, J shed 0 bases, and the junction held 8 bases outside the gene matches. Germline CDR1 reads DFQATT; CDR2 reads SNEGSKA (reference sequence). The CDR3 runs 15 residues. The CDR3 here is CSAETSGPVSYEQYF. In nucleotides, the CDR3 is TGCAGTGCTGAGACTAGCGGTCCCGTCTCCTACGAGCAGTACTTC.

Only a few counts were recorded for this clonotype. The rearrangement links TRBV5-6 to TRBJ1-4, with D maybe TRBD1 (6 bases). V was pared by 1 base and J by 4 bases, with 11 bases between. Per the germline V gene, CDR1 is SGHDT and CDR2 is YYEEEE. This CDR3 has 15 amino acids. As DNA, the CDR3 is TGTGCCAGCAGCTTGAATGGGGGGCTTAATGAAAAACTGTTTTTT. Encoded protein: CASSLNGGLNEKLFF.

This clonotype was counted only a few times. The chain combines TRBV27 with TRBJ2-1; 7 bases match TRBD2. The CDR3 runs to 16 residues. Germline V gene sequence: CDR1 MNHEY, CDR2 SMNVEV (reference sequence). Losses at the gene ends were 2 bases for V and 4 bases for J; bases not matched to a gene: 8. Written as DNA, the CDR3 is TGTGCCAGCAGTTTAAGCGGGACTCCTTTATACAATGAGCAGTTCTTC. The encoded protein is CASSLSGTPLYNEQFF.